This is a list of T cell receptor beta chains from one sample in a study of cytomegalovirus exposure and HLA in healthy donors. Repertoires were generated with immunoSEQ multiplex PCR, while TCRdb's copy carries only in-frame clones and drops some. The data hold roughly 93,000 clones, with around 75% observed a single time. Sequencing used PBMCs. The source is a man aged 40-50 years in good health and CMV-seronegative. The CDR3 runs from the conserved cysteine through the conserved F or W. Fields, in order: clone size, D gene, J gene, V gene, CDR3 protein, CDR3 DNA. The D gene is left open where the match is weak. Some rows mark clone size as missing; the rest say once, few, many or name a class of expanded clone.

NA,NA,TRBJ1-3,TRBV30,CAWTGGRISGNTIYF,TGTGCCTGGACCGGGGGGCGGATCTCTGGAAACACCATATATTTT
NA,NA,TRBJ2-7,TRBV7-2,CASSLGDGGLYEQYF,TGTGCCAGCAGCTTAGGAGACGGGGGGCTATACGAGCAGTACTTC
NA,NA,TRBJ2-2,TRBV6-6,CASSYAGSGELFF,TGTGCCAGCAGTTACGCGGGGTCCGGGGAGCTGTTTTTT
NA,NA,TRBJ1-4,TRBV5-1,CASSLLREGEKLFF,TGCGCCAGCAGCTTGCTCAGGGAAGGTGAAAAACTGTTTTTT
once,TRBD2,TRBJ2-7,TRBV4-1,CASSRWGQRGVEPYEQYF,TGCGCCAGCAGCCGATGGGGCCAGCGGGGGGTCGAACCCTACGAGCAGTACTTC
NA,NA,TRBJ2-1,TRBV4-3,CASSQAGIYNEQFF,TGCGCCAGCAGCCAAGCAGGGATATACAATGAGCAGTTCTTC
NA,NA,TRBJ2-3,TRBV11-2,CASSYGAGLTDTQYF,TGTGCCAGCAGCTACGGAGCCGGACTGACAGATACGCAGTATTTT
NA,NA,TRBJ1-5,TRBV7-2,CASSLGQGIQPQHF,TGTGCCAGCAGCTTAGGGCAGGGAATTCAGCCCCAGCATTTT
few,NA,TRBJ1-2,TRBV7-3,CASSLKVGGSVPYGYTF,TGTGCCAGCAGCTTAAAGGTTGGGGGCAGTGTTCCCTATGGCTACACCTTC
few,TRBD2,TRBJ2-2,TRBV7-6,CASSSYGLAGAGAGELFF,TGTGCCAGCAGCTCATACGGACTAGCGGGGGCCGGGGCCGGGGAGCTGTTTTTT
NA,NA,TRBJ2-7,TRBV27,CASSFAQEGYEQYF,TGTGCCAGCAGTTTTGCACAGGAAGGCTACGAGCAGTACTTC
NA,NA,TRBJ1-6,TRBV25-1,CASSEFRGRSSYNSPLHF,TGTGCCAGCAGTGAATTCAGGGGCCGTAGCTCCTATAATTCACCCCTCCACTTT
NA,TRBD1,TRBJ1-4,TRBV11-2,CASSLTGINEKLFF,TGTGCCAGCAGCCTGACAGGGATTAATGAAAAACTGTTTTTT
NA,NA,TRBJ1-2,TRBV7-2,CASSIYYGYTF,TGTGCCAGCAGCATCTACTATGGCTACACCTTC
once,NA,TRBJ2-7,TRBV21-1,CATTGRDYEQYF,TGTGCCACCACCGGACGGGACTACGAGCAGTACTTC
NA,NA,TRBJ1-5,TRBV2,CASSETPGPQHF,TGTGCCAGCAGTGAAACCCCAGGGCCCCAGCATTTT
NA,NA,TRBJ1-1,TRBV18,CASSPQLQFDTEAFF,TGTGCCAGCTCACCACAATTGCAGTTCGACACTGAAGCTTTCTTT
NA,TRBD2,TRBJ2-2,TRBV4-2,CASSQVVAGGGGELFF,TGTGCCAGCAGCCAAGTGGTAGCGGGGGGGGGCGGGGAGCTGTTTTTT
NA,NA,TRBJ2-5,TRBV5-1,CASSSSQAGETQYF,TGCGCCAGCAGCTCAAGTCAGGCGGGAGAGACCCAGTACTTC
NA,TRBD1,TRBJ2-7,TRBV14,CASSQRGRSYEQYF,TGTGCCAGCAGCCAGAGGGGGCGATCCTACGAGCAGTACTTC
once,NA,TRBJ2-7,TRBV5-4,CASSFRGGTARVKPYEQYF,TGTGCCAGCAGCTTCCGAGGGGGGACAGCCAGAGTAAAGCCATACGAGCAGTACTTC
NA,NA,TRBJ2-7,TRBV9,CASSVGSEQYF,TGTGCCAGCAGCGTCGGTAGCGAGCAGTACTTC
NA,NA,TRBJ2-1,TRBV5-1,CASSFRREGNEQFF,TGCGCCAGCAGCTTCCGTCGTGAGGGAAATGAGCAGTTCTTC
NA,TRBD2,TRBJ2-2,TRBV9,CASSAGLAGDTGELFF,TGTGCCAGCAGCGCAGGACTAGCGGGGGACACCGGGGAGCTGTTTTTT
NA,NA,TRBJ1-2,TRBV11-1,CASSLESESTYGYTF,TGTGCCAGCAGCTTAGAAAGTGAATCTACCTATGGCTACACCTTC
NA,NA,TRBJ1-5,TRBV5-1,CASSFGTHQPQHF,TGCGCCAGCAGCTTTGGGACTCATCAGCCCCAGCATTTT
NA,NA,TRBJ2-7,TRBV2,CASLDFGGDRAHEQYF,TGTGCCAGCCTAGATTTCGGGGGGGACAGGGCCCACGAGCAGTACTTC
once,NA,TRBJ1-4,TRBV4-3,CASSQAGGKLFF,TGCGCCAGCAGCCAGGCCGGCGGAAAACTGTTTTTT
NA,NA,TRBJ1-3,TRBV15,CATSRTGLSGNTIYF,TGTGCCACCAGCAGAACAGGTCTCTCTGGAAACACCATATATTTT
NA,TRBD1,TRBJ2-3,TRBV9,CASSPWIGGEITDTQYF,TGTGCCAGCAGCCCTTGGATAGGGGGCGAAATCACAGATACGCAGTATTTT
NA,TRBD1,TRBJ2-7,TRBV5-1,CASSWTGVQGFEQYF,TGCGCCAGCAGCTGGACAGGGGTTCAAGGCTTCGAGCAGTACTTC